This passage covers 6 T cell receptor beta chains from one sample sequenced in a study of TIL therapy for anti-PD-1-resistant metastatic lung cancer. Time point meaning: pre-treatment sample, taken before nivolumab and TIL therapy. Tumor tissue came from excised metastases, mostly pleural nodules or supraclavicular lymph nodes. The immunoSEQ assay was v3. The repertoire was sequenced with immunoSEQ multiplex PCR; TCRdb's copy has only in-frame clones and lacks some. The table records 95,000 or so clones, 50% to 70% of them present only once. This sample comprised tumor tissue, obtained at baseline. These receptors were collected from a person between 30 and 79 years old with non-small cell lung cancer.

CDR3 DNA: TGTGCCATCAGTGAGTCGAACGGGGGCCCCTATGGCTACACCTTC. As protein: CAISESNGGPYGYTF. The rearrangement links TRBV10-3 to TRBJ1-2; D perhaps matches TRBD1 (6 bases). V lost 0 bases to trimming and J lost 4 bases, with 12 bases between them. There are 15 residues in the CDR3. CDR1 and CDR2 (germline): ENHRY, SYGVKD.

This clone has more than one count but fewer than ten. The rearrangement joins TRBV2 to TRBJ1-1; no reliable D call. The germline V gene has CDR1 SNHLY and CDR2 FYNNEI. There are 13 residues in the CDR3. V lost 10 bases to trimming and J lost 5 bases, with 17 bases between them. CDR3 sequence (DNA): TGTGCCACTCCCACGGCCGGGGAAACTGAAGCTTTCTTT. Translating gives CATPTAGETEAFF.

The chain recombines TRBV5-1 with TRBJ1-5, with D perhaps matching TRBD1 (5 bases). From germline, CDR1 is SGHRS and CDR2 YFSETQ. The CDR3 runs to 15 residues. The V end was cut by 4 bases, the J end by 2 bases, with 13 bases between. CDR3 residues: CASSRGGSGNQPQHF. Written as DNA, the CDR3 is TGCGCCAGCAGCCGTGGGGGGTCCGGCAATCAGCCCCAGCATTTT. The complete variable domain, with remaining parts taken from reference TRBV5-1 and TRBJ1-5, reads KAGVTQTPRYLIKTRGQQVTLSCSPISGHRSVSWYQQTPGQGLQFLFEYFSETQRNKGNFPGRFSGRQFSNSRSEMNVSTLELGDSALYLCASSRGGSGNQPQHFGDGTRLSIL.

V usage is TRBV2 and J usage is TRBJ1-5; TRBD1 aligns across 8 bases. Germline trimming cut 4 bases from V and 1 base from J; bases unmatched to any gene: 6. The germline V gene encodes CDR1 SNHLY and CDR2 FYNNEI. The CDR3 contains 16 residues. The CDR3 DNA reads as TGTGCCAGCAGTGCCAGGACAGGGACCAGCAATCAGCCCCAGCATTTT. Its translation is CASSARTGTSNQPQHF.

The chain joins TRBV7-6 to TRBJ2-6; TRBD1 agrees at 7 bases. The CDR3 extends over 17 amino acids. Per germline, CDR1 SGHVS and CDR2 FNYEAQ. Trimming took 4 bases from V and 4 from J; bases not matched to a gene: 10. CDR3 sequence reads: CASSSYRGSPGANVLTF. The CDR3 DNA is TGTGCCAGCAGCTCTTACAGGGGCTCCCCCGGGGCCAACGTCCTGACTTTC.

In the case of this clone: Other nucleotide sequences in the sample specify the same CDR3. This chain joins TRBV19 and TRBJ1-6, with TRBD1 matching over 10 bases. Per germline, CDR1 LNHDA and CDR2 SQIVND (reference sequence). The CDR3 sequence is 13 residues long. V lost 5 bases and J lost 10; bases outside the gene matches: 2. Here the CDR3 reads CASSGTGESPLHF. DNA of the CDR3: TGTGCCAGTAGTGGGACAGGGGAATCACCCCTCCACTTT.